What follows is one T cell receptor beta chain and its context. The sample comes from a study of blood T cell repertoires in COVID-19. In the original workflow: Amplification of reference gene primers was used by the study to estimate nucleated cell counts. Measured with immunoSEQ multiplex PCR; TCRdb has only the in-frame clones, and not every one. V, J and clone size were drawn from that table, and D and trimming were deduced from the DNA. This table has about 300,000 clones, just under 90% appearing once. J gave up 0 bases and V 5 bases, and 5 bases lay outside the gene matches. From germline, CDR1 is MNHEY and CDR2 SVGAGI. This CDR3 is 15 amino acids long.

The V call is TRBV6-5, the J call TRBJ2-7; TRBD2 matches at 9 bases. The receptor was derived from a woman aged 50 to 60 with COVID-19, enrolled during active disease. Specimen: peripheral blood. The CDR3 coding sequence is TGTGCCAGCAGTCCAAATAGCGGGAGCTCCTACGAGCAGTACTTC. Amino acids: CASSPNSGSSYEQYF.